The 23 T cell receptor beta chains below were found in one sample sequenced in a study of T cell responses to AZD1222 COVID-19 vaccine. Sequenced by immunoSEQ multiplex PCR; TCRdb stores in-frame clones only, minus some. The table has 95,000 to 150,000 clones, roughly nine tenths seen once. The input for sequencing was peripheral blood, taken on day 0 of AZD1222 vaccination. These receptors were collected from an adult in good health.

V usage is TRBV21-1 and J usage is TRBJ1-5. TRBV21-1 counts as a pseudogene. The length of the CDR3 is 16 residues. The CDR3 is CASSKPGDPLNQPQHF. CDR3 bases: TGTGCCAGCAGCAAACCCGGGGACCCACTTAATCAGCCCCAGCATTTT.

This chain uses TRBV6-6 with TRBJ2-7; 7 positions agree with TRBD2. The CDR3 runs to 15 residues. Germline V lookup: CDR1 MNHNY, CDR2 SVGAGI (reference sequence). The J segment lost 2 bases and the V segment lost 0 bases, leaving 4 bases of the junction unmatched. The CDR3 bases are TGTGCCAGCAGTTACTCTGCGAGCGGGACCTACGAGCAGTACTTC. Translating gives CASSYSASGTYEQYF.

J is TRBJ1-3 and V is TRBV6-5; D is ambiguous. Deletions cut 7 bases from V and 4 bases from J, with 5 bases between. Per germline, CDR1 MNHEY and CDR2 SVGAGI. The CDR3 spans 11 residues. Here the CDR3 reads CASNSGNTIYF. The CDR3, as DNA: TGTGCCAGCAATAGCGGAAACACCATATATTTT.

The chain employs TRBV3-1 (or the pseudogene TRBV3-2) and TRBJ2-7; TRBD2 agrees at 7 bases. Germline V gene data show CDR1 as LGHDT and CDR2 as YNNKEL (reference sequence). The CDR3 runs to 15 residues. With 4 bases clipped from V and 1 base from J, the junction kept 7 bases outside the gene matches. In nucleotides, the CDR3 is TGTGCCAGCAGCCTTAGGCGGGAGATATCCTACGAGCAGTACTTC. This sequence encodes CASSLRREISYEQYF.

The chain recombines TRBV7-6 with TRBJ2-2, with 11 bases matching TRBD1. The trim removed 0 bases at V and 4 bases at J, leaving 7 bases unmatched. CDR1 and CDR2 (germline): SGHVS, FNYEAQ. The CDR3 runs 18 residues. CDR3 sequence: CASSLAPGQGVTTGELFF. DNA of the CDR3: TGTGCCAGCAGCTTAGCCCCGGGACAGGGGGTTACCACCGGGGAGCTGTTTTTT.

CDR3 amino acids: CASSHREKLFF. In DNA form, the CDR3 reads TGTGCCAGCAGCCATCGGGAAAAACTGTTTTTT. The J gene is TRBJ1-4, the V gene TRBV16, with no clear D. Germline V gene sequence: CDR1 KGHSY, CDR2 FQNENV. The CDR3 runs 11 residues. The V and J ends lost 3 bases and 8 bases respectively, with 4 bases between them. The full variable domain, in which reference TRBV16 and TRBJ1-4 provide the parts outside the CDR3, is GEEVAQTPKHLVRGEGQKAKLYCAPIKGHSYVFWYQQVLKNEFKFLISFQNENVFDETGMPKERFSAKCLPNSPCSLEIQATKLEDSAVYFCASSHREKLFFGSGTQLSVL.

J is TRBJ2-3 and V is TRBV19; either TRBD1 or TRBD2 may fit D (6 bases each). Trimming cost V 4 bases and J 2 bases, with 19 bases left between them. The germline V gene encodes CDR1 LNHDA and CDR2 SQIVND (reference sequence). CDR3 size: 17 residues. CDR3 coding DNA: TGTGCCAGTAGTACCCCGACAGGCTGGGGACTCACAGATACGCAGTATTTT. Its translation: CASSTPTGWGLTDTQYF.

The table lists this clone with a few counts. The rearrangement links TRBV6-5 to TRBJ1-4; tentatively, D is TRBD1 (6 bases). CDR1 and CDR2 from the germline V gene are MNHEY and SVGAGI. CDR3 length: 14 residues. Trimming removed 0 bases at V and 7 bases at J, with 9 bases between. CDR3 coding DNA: TGTGCCAGCAGTTACTCGGGGGCGGGTGAAAAACTGTTTTTT. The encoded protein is CASSYSGAGEKLFF.

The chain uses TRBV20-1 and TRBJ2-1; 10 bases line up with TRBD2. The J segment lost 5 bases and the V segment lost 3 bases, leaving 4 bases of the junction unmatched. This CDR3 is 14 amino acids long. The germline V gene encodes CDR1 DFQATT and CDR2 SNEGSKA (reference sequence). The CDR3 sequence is CSASSLAGHNEQFF. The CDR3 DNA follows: TGCAGTGCTAGTTCACTAGCGGGGCACAATGAGCAGTTCTTC.

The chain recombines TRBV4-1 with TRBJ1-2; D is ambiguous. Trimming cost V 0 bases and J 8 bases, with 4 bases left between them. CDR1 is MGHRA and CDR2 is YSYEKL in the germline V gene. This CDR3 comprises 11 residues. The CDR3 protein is CASSQDGGYTF. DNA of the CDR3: TGCGCCAGCAGCCAAGACGGCGGCTACACCTTC.

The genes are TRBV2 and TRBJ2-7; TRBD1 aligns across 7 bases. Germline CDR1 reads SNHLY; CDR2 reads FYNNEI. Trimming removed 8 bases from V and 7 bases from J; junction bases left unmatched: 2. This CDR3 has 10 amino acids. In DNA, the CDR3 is TGTGCCAGCGGCAGGGGGGAGCAGTACTTC. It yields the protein CASGRGEQYF.

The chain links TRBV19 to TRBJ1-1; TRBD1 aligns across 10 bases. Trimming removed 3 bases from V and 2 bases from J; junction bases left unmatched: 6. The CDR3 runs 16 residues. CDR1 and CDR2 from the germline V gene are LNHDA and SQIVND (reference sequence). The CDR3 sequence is CASSMGQGRGNTEAFF. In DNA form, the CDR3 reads TGTGCCAGTAGTATGGGACAGGGGCGAGGAAACACTGAAGCTTTCTTT. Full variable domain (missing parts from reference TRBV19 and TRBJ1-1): DGGITQSPKYLFRKEGQNVTLSCEQNLNHDAMYWYRQDPGQGLRLIYYSQIVNDFQKGDIAEGYSVSREKKESFPLTVTSAQKNPTAFYLCASSMGQGRGNTEAFFGQGTRLTVV.

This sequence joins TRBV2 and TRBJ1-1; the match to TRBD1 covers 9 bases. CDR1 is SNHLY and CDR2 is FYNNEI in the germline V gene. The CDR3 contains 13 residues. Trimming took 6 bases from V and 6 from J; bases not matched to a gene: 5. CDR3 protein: CASRQGARAEAFF. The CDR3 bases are TGTGCCAGCAGACAGGGGGCGCGGGCTGAAGCTTTCTTT.

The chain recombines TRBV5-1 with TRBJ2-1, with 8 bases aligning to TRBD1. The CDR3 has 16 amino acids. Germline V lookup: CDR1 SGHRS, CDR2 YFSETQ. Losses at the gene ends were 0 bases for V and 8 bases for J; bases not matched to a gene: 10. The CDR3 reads CASSLAERTGLDEQFF. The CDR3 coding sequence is TGCGCCAGCAGCTTGGCCGAGAGGACAGGGTTGGATGAGCAGTTCTTC.

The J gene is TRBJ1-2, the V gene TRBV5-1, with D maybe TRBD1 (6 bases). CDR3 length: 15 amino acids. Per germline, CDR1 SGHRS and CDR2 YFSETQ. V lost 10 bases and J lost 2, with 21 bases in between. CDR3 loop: CARRGGGVENYGYTF. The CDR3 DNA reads TGCGCCCGCCGCGGGGGGGGCGTAGAAAACTATGGCTACACCTTC.

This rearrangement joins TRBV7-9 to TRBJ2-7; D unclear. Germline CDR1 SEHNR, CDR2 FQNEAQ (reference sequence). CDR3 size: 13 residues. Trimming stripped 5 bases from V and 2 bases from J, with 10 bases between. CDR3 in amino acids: CASSGDTAYEQYF. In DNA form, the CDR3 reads TGTGCCAGCAGCGGTGACACAGCCTACGAGCAGTACTTC. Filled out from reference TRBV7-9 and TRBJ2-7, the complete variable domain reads DTGVSQNPRHKITKRGQNVTFRCDPISEHNRLYWYRQTLGQGPEFLTYFQNEAQLEKSRLLSDRFSAERPKGSFSTLEIQRTEQGDSAMYLCASSGDTAYEQYFGPGTRLTVT.

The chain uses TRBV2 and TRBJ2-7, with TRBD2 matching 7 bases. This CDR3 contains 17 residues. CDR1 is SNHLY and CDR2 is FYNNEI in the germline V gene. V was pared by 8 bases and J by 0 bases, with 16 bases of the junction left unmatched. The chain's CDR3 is CASQIGSGLGSSYEQYF. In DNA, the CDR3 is TGTGCCAGCCAGATAGGTAGCGGGCTTGGCAGCTCCTACGAGCAGTACTTC.

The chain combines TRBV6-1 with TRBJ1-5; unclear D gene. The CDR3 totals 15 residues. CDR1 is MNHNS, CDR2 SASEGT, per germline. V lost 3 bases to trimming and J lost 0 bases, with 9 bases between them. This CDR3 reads CASSEAGISNQPQHF. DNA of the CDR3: TGTGCCAGCAGTGAGGCGGGGATTAGCAATCAGCCCCAGCATTTT.

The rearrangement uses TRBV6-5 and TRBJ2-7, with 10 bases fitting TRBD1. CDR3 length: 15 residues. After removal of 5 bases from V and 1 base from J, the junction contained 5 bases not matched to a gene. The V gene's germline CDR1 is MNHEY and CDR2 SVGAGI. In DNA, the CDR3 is TGTGCCAGCAGTCCCACGGGACAGGGGTCCTACGAGCAGTACTTC. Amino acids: CASSPTGQGSYEQYF.

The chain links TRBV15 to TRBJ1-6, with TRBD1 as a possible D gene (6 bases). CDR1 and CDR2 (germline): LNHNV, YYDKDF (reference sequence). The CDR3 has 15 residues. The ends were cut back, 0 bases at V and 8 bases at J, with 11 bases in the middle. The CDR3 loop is CATSREGTTDSPLHF. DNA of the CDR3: TGTGCCACCAGCAGAGAAGGGACAACGGATTCACCCCTCCACTTT.

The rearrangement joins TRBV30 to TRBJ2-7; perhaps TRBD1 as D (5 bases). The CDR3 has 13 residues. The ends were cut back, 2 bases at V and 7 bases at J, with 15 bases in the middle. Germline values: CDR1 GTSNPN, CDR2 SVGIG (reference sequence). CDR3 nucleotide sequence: TGTGCCTGGAGTCACCAGGGCCTCTTGGAGCAGTACTTC. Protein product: CAWSHQGLLEQYF.

The CDR3 loop is CASSSPASGRAGEQFF. In DNA form, the CDR3 reads TGTGCCAGCAGCTCCCCCGCTAGCGGGAGAGCCGGTGAGCAGTTCTTC. J is TRBJ2-1 and V is TRBV7-2, with 10 nucleotides matching TRBD2. The CDR3 has 16 residues. The J segment lost 9 bases and the V segment lost 4 bases, leaving 12 bases of the junction unmatched. Germline values: CDR1 SGHTA, CDR2 FQGNSA.

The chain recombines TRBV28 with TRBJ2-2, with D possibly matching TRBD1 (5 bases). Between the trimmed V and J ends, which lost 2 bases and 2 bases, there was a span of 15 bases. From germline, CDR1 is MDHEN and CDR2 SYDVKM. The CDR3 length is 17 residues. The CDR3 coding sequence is TGTGCCAGCAGTTTAAGAAGGGGCAGCCTCAACACCGGGGAGCTGTTTTTT. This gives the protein CASSLRRGSLNTGELFF.